This T cell receptor beta chain was observed in a study of blood T cell repertoires in COVID-19. This CDR3 spans 13 amino acids. Germline V gene sequence: CDR1 SGHNT, CDR2 YENEEA. Turning to this clone: The junction shows a germline mismatch at one end, possibly a read error.

This table comes from immunoSEQ multiplex PCR, and its TCRdb copy is limited to in-frame clones, with some not included. The profile shows just over 300,000 clones, 90% of them singletons. This receptor was taken from a woman under 30 with acute COVID-19. The sample consisted of PBMCs or T cells enriched from blood (not recorded which). The chain links TRBV11-3 to TRBJ2-5, with no clear D. This chain's CDR3 is CASSRSNQETQYF. The DNA for the CDR3 is TGTGCCAGCAGTAGGAGTAACCAGGAGACCCAGTACTTC.